This T cell receptor (beta chain) was identified during a study of blood T cell repertoires in COVID-19. This clone was recorded once. V lost 7 bases and J lost 4, with 13 bases in between. The CDR3 covers 13 residues. Germline-derived CDR1 and CDR2 are LGHDT and YNNKEL (reference sequence). Produced via immunoSEQ multiplex PCR; TCRdb's table is partial and in-frame only. The table records about 480,000 clones, 70% to 90% of them present only once. The receptor comes from a woman in her late teens or twenties with acute COVID-19. Source material: PBMCs or T cells enriched from blood (not recorded which). V usage is TRBV3-1 (or the pseudogene TRBV3-2) and J usage is TRBJ1-1; D is unresolved. The CDR3 loop reads CASTPAYGTEAFF. Written as DNA, the CDR3 is TGTGCCAGCACGCCTGCATACGGCACTGAAGCTTTCTTT.